This entry lists 26 T cell receptor beta chains sequenced from one sample in a study of tumor and adjacent non-tumor tissue in lung cancer. TCRbeta libraries were built with three rounds of nested PCR, modified from ARM-PCR. TCRdb redid the calling of the multiplex PCR reads with MiXCR, one entry per CDR3 protein. The sample contains approximately 100,000 distinct CDR3 sequences, 62% of which appear only once. RNA was extracted from bulk tissue without any cell sorting. Distant lung tissue was collected more than 3 cm away from the tumor edge. The sequencing sample was made of distant non-tumor lung tissue. The receptors originated from a man aged 60 to 69 with non-small cell lung cancer.

On this clonotype itself: A much bigger clone sits one base away, suggesting this may be a read error. The chain combines TRBV20-1 with TRBJ2-1; 10 nucleotides match TRBD2. Germline lookup yields CDR1 DFQATT and CDR2 SNEGSKA (reference sequence). CDR3 size: 17 residues. The trim removed 6 bases at V and 0 bases at J, leaving 11 bases unmatched. The CDR3 region is CSAATSSGGSSYNEQFF. The CDR3 region has the DNA TGCAGTGCCGCAACGAGTAGCGGGGGGTCCTCCTACAATGAGCAGTTCTTC.

As regards this clonotype: Given the absence of the conserved phenylalanine or tryptophan at the CDR3 end, a read error is likely. The chain links TRBV5-1 to TRBJ2-7, with TRBD2 as a possible D gene (6 bases). This CDR3 region has 14 residues. Germline lookup yields CDR1 SGHRS and CDR2 YFSETQ. The V gene lost 8 bases and the J gene lost 3 bases, with 18 bases spanning the gap. CDR3 sequence: CASSLGLGGYEQYS. The CDR3 DNA reads as TGCGCCAGTAGCCTTGGACTGGGGGGCTACGAGCAGTACTCC.

This clonotype is deemed medium-sized (0.01 to 0.1%). The J gene is TRBJ2-3, the V gene TRBV11-1; D is unclear. Germline loops: CDR1 SGHAT, CDR2 FQDESV (reference sequence). The germline V and J ends were trimmed by 3 bases and 0 bases, with 13 bases remaining between them. This CDR3 has 16 residues. CDR3 loop: CASSFSSSSSTDTQYF. The CDR3 region has the DNA TGTGCCAGCAGCTTCTCGTCCTCGTCTAGCACAGATACGCAGTATTTT.

To note about this clonotype: At one boundary the junction diverges from the germline segment, which might be a read error. The chain couples TRBV7-9 to TRBJ1-6, with a weak D call TRBD1 (5 bases). This CDR3 has 12 amino acids. In germline, CDR1 is SEHNR, CDR2 FQNEAQ (reference sequence). CDR3 region: CDSSQDIAPLHF. CDR3 DNA: TGTGACAGCAGCCAGGACATTGCACCCCTCCACTTT.

Note on this clonotype: Because the CDR3 is missing its conserved closing phenylalanine or tryptophan, this is likely a read error. The V and J genes are TRBV29-1 and TRBJ2-7; TRBD1 agrees at 8 bases. After removal of 6 bases from V and 0 bases from J, the junction contained 7 bases not matched to a gene. This CDR3 contains 14 residues. Germline V gene sequence: CDR1 SQVTM, CDR2 ANQGSEA. The CDR3 here is CSVTGTGASYEQYI. CDR3 coding DNA: TGCAGCGTGACCGGGACAGGCGCCTCCTACGAGCAGTACATC.

Many counts were recorded for this clonotype. The V gene is TRBV5-1, the J gene TRBJ1-4; possibly TRBD1 for D (6 bases). V gave up 0 bases and J gave up 8 bases, with 8 bases separating them. Per germline, CDR1 SGHRS and CDR2 YFSETQ. This CDR3 is built from 13 residues. The DNA for the CDR3 is TGCGCCAGCAGCTTGGGCGACAGGGAAAAACTGTTTTTT. Encoded protein: CASSLGDREKLFF.

Details on this clonotype: The missing conserved phenylalanine or tryptophan at the end of this CDR3 makes a read error likely. The genes are TRBV12-3 or TRBV12-4 and TRBJ2-7; tentative D call: TRBD1 (6 bases). With 3 bases removed from V and 3 bases from J, the gap between germline ends came to 12 bases. The CDR3 runs 14 residues. CDR3 sequence: CASSFGTGSYEQYI. Here the CDR3 DNA reads TGTGCCAGCAGTTTTGGAACAGGGAGCTACGAGCAGTACATC.

In the case of this clonotype: Given a much more abundant clone one base away, this may be a read error. The chain is built from TRBV28 and TRBJ2-3, with 7 bases identical to TRBD2. V trimming: 2 bases; J trimming: 8 bases; junction bases outside the gene matches: 7. CDR1 is MDHEN and CDR2 is SYDVKM in the germline V gene. The CDR3 is 14 amino acids. The CDR3: CASSLHGTGGTQYF. The CDR3, as DNA: TGTGCCAGCAGTTTACATGGGACGGGGGGTACGCAGTATTTT.

This chain links TRBV29-1 with TRBJ2-5; TRBD2 agrees at 9 bases. V shed 7 bases and J 3 bases; nucleotides not matched to a gene: 6. The CDR3 is 13 residues long. Per germline, CDR1 SQVTM and CDR2 ANQGSEA. The chain's CDR3 is CSARTSDEETQYF. CDR3 sequence (DNA): TGCAGCGCCAGGACTAGCGACGAAGAGACCCAGTACTTC. Complete variable domain (other parts from reference TRBV29-1 and TRBJ2-5): SAVISQKPSRDICQRGTSLTIQCQVDSQVTMMFWYRQQPGQSLTLIATANQGSEATYESGFVIDKFPISRPNLTFSTLTVSNMSPEDSSIYLCSARTSDEETQYFGPGTRLLVL.

On this clonotype: The junction differs from germline at one of its ends, possibly a read error. The chain recombines TRBV20-1 with TRBJ2-5, with D unresolved. Germline V gives CDR1 DFQATT, CDR2 SNEGSKA (reference sequence). This CDR3 spans 14 amino acids. The CDR3 is CSARDPTGIQTQYF. In DNA, the CDR3 is TGCAGCGCTAGAGATCCCACTGGCATACAGACCCAGTACTTC.

This clonotype has only one observation. The rearrangement joins TRBV29-1 to TRBJ2-3; D is ambiguous. In germline, CDR1 is SQVTM, CDR2 ANQGSEA. Trimming pared 8 bases from V and 5 bases from J, leaving 11 bases between. The CDR3 has 11 residues. The DNA of the CDR3 is TGCAGCTACCGCCTGGGAGATACGCAGTATTTT. It is translated as CSYRLGDTQYF.

This clonotype was seen repeatedly, ten times or more. The rearrangement links TRBV6-5 to TRBJ1-1; tentatively, D is TRBD1 (5 bases). The germline CDR1 and CDR2 sequences are MNHEY and SVGAGI. The ends were cut back, 7 bases at V and 9 bases at J, with 12 bases in the middle. The CDR3 length is 11 residues. The CDR3 sequence: CASTAGTQAFF. CDR3 DNA sequence: TGTGCCAGCACCGCCGGGACCCAAGCTTTCTTT.

Regarding this clonotype: A junction boundary mismatches the germline segment, possibly from a read error. V usage is TRBV4-2 and J usage is TRBJ2-7; a possible D gene is TRBD2 (6 bases). The CDR3 is 17 residues long. Per the germline V gene, CDR1 is LGHNA and CDR2 is YNFKEQ. In DNA, the CDR3 is TGTGCCTGCAGCCAAGACGCCCCGTTGGGGACTGACTACGAACAGTACTTC. This sequence encodes CACSQDAPLGTDYEQYF.

The chain couples TRBV20-1 to TRBJ1-2, with D possibly matching TRBD1 (5 bases). The V end lost 0 bases, the J end lost 1 base, and 9 bases lay between the germline ends. Germline lookup yields CDR1 DFQATT and CDR2 SNEGSKA (reference sequence). This CDR3 is 14 amino acids long. In DNA form, the CDR3 reads TGCAGTGCTAGAGATTGGGGGGGTAACTATGGCTACACCTTC. Amino acid sequence: CSARDWGGNYGYTF.

Comment on this clonotype: At one of its ends the junction is not consistent with the germline gene, which may arise from a read error. The rearrangement joins TRBV6-4 to TRBJ2-1, with 8 bases fitting TRBD1. This CDR3 contains 15 residues. Germline lookup yields CDR1 MRHNA and CDR2 SNTAGT. The CDR3 DNA follows: TGTGTCAGCTGTGAAACAGGGGGGACCTTCAATGAGCAGTTCTTC. Its protein product is CVSCETGGTFNEQFF.

Details on this clonotype: The conserved final phenylalanine or tryptophan is absent from the CDR3, which likely points to a read error. V is TRBV4-3 and J is TRBJ2-7, with 9 bases lining up with TRBD2. Germline V gene sequence: CDR1 LGHNA, CDR2 YSLEER. The CDR3 has 16 amino acids. The CDR3 protein is CASIQDQVSGSYEQYL. The CDR3 DNA reads TGCGCCAGCATCCAAGATCAGGTTAGCGGGAGTTACGAGCAGTACCTC.

This clonotype has a count of ten or more. The CDR3 loop is CASRGTSGAQETQYF. CDR3 coding DNA: TGTGCCAGTCGGGGGACTAGCGGGGCCCAAGAGACCCAGTACTTC. This chain uses TRBV7-8 with TRBJ2-5; TRBD2 aligns across 13 bases. The CDR3 covers 15 residues. CDR1 is SGHVS, CDR2 FQNEAQ, per germline. Trimming at V came to 9 bases and at J to 1 base, leaving 5 bases not matched to a gene.

Regarding this clonotype: One end of the junction is discordant with germline, which a read error may explain. The chain employs TRBV5-1 and TRBJ2-7, with D maybe TRBD2 (5 bases). This CDR3 is 15 amino acids long. Germline lookup yields CDR1 SGHRS and CDR2 YFSETQ. The CDR3 bases are TGCGCCAGCAGCACGAACGGGGTCAGAGTCTACGAGCGGTACTTC. Its translation is CASSTNGVRVYERYF. The whole variable domain, filled in from reference TRBV5-1 and TRBJ2-7, reads KAGVTQTPRYLIKTRGQQVTLSCSPISGHRSVSWYQQTPGQGLQFLFEYFSETQRNKGNFPGRFSGRQFSNSRSEMNVSTLELGDSALYLCASSTNGVRVYERYFGPGTRLTVT.

With respect to this clonotype: This may be a read error: a much more frequent sequence differs by one nucleotide. This rearrangement joins TRBV4-3 to TRBJ2-7; TRBD2 aligns across 16 bases. The CDR3 loop spans 19 amino acids. The V segment lost 0 bases and the J segment 8 bases; nucleotides outside the gene matches: 13. Germline V gene data show CDR1 as LGHNA and CDR2 as YSLEER. The CDR3 reads CASSQEWGTSGRAGYKQYF. The CDR3 DNA reads TGCGCCAGCAGCCAAGAATGGGGGACTAGCGGGAGGGCCGGGTACAAGCAGTACTTC.

Details on this clonotype: One junction end does not reproduce the germline sequence, and a read error may be involved. CDR3 residues: CAWSYGQGNTDAFF. CDR3 coding DNA: TGTGCCTGGAGTTACGGACAAGGGAACACTGATGCTTTCTTT. This chain uses TRBV30 with TRBJ1-1; weak D call: TRBD1 (5 bases). The CDR3 covers 14 residues. The germline CDR1 and CDR2 sequences are GTSNPN and SVGIG (reference sequence). The full variable domain, in which reference TRBV30 and TRBJ1-1 provide the parts outside the CDR3, is SQTIHQWPATLVQPVGSPLSLECTVEGTSNPNLYWYRQAAGRGLQLLFYSVGIGQISSEVPQNLSASRPQDRQFILSSKKLLLSDSGFYLCAWSYGQGNTDAFFGQGTRLTVV.

Of note for this clonotype: The CDR3 carries no conserved terminal phenylalanine or tryptophan, so it likely arises from a read error. DNA for the CDR3: TGCGCCAGCAGCTTGGGACGCTACCAAGAGACCCAGTACCTC. Translating gives CASSLGRYQETQYL. The gene calls are TRBV5-1 and TRBJ2-5; D not resolved. Per germline, CDR1 SGHRS and CDR2 YFSETQ. Trimming pared 0 bases from V and 0 bases from J, leaving 6 bases between. The CDR3 has 14 residues.

As concerns this clonotype: One end of the junction is discordant with germline, which a read error may explain. The rearrangement uses TRBV10-2 and TRBJ1-5; D is perhaps TRBD1 (5 bases). The CDR3 length is 16 residues. The germline gives CDR1 WSHSY, CDR2 SAAADI. The DNA for the CDR3 is TGCGCCAGCAGTGAGACAGGTGGGGATGCCAATCAGCCACAGCATTTT. It yields the protein CASSETGGDANQPQHF.

This clonotype has ten or more counts. The genes are TRBV28 and TRBJ1-2, with D tentatively TRBD1 (6 bases). CDR1 is MDHEN, CDR2 SYDVKM, per germline. CDR3 length: 13 amino acids. V lost 5 bases and J 8 bases, leaving 15 bases between the germline ends. Here the CDR3 DNA reads TGTGCCAGCAGTACCAACAGGGCTTTGGGCTACACCTTC. It is translated as CASSTNRALGYTF.

This rearrangement joins TRBV6-2 or TRBV6-3 to TRBJ2-1; D gene uncertain. V was cut by 9 bases and J by 9 bases, with 18 bases left in between. CDR3 size: 13 residues. CDR1 and CDR2 (germline): MNHEY, SVGEGT. CDR3 in DNA: TGTGCCAGTAGCCTCCACTTAGACGGTGAGCAGTTCTTC. It codes for CASSLHLDGEQFF.

This clonotype was seen many times. The chain carries TRBV5-1 and TRBJ1-6; the match to TRBD1 covers 9 bases. This CDR3 spans 16 amino acids. Germline V lookup: CDR1 SGHRS, CDR2 YFSETQ. J was trimmed by 9 bases and V by 0 bases; bases with no gene match: 7. CDR3 nucleotide sequence: TGCGCCAGCAGCTTGGACCCACAGGGGGCGGCTTCACCCCTCCACTTT. Protein product: CASSLDPQGAASPLHF. The whole variable domain, filled in from reference TRBV5-1 and TRBJ1-6, reads KAGVTQTPRYLIKTRGQQVTLSCSPISGHRSVSWYQQTPGQGLQFLFEYFSETQRNKGNFPGRFSGRQFSNSRSEMNVSTLELGDSALYLCASSLDPQGAASPLHFGNGTRLTVT.

As for this clonotype: Relative to the germline gene, one junction end is altered; a read error may explain this. The genes are TRBV6-5 and TRBJ2-1; TRBD2 agrees at 10 bases. The CDR3 extends over 15 amino acids. Looked up from germline, CDR1 is MNHEY and CDR2 is SVGAGI. The CDR3 protein is CASIPLAGARVEQFF. CDR3 DNA: TGTGCAAGCATACCCCTAGCGGGAGCCAGGGTTGAGCAGTTCTTC.